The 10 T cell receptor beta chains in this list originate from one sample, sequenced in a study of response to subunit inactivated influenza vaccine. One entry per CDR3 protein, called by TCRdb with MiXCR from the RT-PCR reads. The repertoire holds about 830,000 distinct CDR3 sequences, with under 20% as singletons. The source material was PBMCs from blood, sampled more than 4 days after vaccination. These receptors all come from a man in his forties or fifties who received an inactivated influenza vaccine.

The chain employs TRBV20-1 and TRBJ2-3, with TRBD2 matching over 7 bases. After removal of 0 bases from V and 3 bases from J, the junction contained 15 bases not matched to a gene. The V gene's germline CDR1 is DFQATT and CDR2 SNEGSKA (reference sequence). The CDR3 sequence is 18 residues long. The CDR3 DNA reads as TGCAGTGCTAGAGACGCTAGCGGTTATTGGAACCTTACAGATACGCAGTATTTT. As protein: CSARDASGYWNLTDTQYF.

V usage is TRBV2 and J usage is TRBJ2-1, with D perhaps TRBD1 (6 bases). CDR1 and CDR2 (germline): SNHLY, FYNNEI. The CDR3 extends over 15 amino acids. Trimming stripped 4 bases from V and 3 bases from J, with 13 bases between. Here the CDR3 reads CASSATGVGYNEQFF. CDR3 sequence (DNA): TGTGCCAGCAGTGCGACAGGAGTCGGCTACAATGAGCAGTTCTTC.

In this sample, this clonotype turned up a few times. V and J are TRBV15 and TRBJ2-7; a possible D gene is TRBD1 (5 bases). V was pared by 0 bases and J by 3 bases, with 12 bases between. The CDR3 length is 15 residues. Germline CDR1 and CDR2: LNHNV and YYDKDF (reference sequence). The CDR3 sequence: CATSRDTDSIYEQYF. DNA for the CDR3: TGTGCCACCAGCAGAGACACCGACAGCATCTACGAGCAGTACTTC.

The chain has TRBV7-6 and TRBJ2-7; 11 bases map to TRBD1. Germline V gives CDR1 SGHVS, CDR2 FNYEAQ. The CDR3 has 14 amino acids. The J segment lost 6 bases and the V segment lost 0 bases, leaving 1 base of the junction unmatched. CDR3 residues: CASSLADRGREQYF. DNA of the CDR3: TGTGCCAGCAGCTTAGCGGACAGGGGGCGCGAGCAGTACTTC.

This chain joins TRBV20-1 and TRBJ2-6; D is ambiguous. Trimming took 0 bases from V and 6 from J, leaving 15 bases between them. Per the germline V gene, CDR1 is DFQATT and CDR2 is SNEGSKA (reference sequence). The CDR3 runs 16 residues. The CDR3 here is CSARDQTTGMANVLTF. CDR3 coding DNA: TGCAGTGCTAGAGATCAGACGACGGGTATGGCCAACGTCCTGACTTTC.

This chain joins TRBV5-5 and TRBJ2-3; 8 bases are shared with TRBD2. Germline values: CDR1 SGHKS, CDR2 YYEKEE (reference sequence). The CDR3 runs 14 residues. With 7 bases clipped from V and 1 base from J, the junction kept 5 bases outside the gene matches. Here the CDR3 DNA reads TGTGCCAGCTGCACGCGGGGGGGCACAGATACGCAGTATTTT. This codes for CASCTRGGTDTQYF. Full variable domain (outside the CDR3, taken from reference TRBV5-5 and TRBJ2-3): DAGVTQSPTHLIKTRGQQVTLRCSPISGHKSVSWYQQVLGQGPQFIFQYYEKEERGRGNFPDRFSARQFPNYSSELNVNALLLGDSALYLCASCTRGGTDTQYFGPGTRLTVL.

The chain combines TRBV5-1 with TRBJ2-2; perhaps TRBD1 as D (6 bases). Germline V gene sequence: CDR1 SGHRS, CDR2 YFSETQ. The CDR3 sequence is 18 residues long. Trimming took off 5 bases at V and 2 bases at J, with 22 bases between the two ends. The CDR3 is CASRPPPGTTVNTGELFF. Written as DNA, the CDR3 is TGCGCCAGCAGGCCGCCACCCGGGACAACGGTCAACACCGGGGAGCTGTTTTTT.

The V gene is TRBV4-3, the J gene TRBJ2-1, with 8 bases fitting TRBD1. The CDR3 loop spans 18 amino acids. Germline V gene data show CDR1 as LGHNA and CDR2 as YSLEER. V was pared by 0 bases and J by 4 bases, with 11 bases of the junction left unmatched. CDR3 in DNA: TGCGCCAGCAGCCAAGACCTATTCCTGACAGGGGCATACAATGAGCAGTTCTTC. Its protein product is CASSQDLFLTGAYNEQFF.

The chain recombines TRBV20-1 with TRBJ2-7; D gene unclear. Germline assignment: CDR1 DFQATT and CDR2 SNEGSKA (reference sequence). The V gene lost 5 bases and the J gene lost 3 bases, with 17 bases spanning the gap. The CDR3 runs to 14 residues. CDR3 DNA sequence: TGCAGTGCTCTACAACCCAACTACGACTACGAGCAGTACTTC. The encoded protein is CSALQPNYDYEQYF.

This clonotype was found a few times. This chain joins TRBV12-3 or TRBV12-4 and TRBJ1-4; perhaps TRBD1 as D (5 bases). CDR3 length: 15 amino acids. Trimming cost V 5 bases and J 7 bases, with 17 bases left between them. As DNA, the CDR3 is TGTGCCAGCAGTCCTACGGGGGGTTTAGGTGAAAAACTGTTTTTT. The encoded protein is CASSPTGGLGEKLFF.